This paragraph reports one TCR beta chain. Measured with immunoSEQ multiplex PCR; TCRdb has only the in-frame clones, and not every one. The repertoire includes hundreds of thousands of clones, 80% to 95% of them detected once, and approximately 1.9% sits in the top ten. Recovered status applied to Cohort 3 donors who had two consecutive negative PCRs. It also applied to those with clearance or with symptom resolution. This record belongs to a study of blood T cell repertoires in COVID-19. The CDR3 is 15 amino acids. J was trimmed by 4 bases and V by 3 bases; bases with no gene match: 9. Germline V gene lookup returns CDR1 SGHTS and CDR2 YDEGEE.

The receptor's source is a woman under 30 who had recovered from COVID-19. Sequencing used PBMCs or T cells enriched from blood (not recorded which). V is TRBV5-8 and J is TRBJ2-7, with 8 bases identical to TRBD2. The CDR3 sequence is CASSWRSGSQYEQYF. CDR3 coding DNA: TGTGCCAGCAGCTGGAGAAGCGGGAGTCAGTACGAGCAGTACTTC.